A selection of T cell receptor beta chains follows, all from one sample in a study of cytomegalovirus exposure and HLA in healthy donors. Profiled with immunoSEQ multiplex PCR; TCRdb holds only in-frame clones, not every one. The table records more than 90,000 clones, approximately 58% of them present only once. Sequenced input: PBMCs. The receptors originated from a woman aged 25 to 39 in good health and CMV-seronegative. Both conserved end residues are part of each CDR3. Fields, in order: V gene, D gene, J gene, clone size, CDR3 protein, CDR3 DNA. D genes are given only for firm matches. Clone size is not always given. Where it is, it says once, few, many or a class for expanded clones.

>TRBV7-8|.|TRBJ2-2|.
CASSRTANTGELFF
TGTGCCAGCAGCAGGACAGCGAACACCGGGGAGCTGTTTTTT
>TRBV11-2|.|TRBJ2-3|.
CASSLGGGSIDTQYF
TGTGCCAGCAGCTTAGGAGGAGGGAGTATAGATACGCAGTATTTT
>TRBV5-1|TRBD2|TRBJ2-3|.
CASSPGLAGLTDTQYF
TGCGCCAGCAGCCCCGGACTAGCGGGATTAACAGATACGCAGTATTTT
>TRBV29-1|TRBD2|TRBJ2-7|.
CSVEDPGTSGKGHEQYF
TGCAGCGTTGAAGATCCTGGGACTAGCGGGAAGGGTCACGAGCAGTACTTC
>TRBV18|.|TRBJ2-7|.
CASSENRESGYEQYF
TGTGCCAGCTCAGAAAACAGGGAATCTGGGTACGAGCAGTACTTC
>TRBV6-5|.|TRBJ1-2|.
CASSSAETSWYTF
TGTGCCAGCAGTTCGGCGGAAACCTCGTGGTACACCTTC
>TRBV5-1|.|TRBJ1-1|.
CASRKNSVNTEAFF
TGCGCCAGCAGGAAAAATTCGGTGAACACTGAAGCTTTCTTT
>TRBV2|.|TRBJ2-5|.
CASRGEVETQYF
TGTGCCAGCAGGGGTGAGGTAGAGACCCAGTACTTC
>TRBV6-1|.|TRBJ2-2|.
CASSERLGNTGELFF
TGTGCCAGCAGTGAACGGCTAGGGAACACCGGGGAGCTGTTTTTT
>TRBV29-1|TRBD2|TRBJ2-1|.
CSAHDPGLNSYNEQFF
TGCAGCGCTCACGATCCGGGACTAAATTCCTACAATGAGCAGTTCTTC
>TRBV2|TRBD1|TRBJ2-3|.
CASSGGTGHTDTQYF
TGTGCCAGCAGTGGGGGGACAGGCCACACAGATACGCAGTATTTT
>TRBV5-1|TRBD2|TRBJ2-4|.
CASSLGGSGTWNIQYF
TGCGCCAGCAGCTTGGGGGGTAGCGGGACTTGGAACATTCAGTACTTC
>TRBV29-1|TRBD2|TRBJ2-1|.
CSGGSGTSSYNEQFF
TGCAGCGGAGGTTCCGGGACTAGCTCCTACAATGAGCAGTTCTTC
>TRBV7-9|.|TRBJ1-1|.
CASSPAEGGQDTEAFF
TGTGCCAGCAGCCCCGCCGAGGGGGGGCAAGACACTGAAGCTTTCTTT
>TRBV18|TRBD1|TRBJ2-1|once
CASSRTGGNEQFF
TGTGCCAGCTCACGTACAGGGGGCAATGAGCAGTTCTTC
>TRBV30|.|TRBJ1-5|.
CAWSKGGGNQPQHF
TGTGCCTGGAGTAAAGGGGGGGGTAATCAGCCCCAGCATTTT
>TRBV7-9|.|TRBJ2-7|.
CASPVSYEQYF
TGTGCCAGCCCTGTATCCTACGAGCAGTACTTC
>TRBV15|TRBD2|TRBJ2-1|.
CATSRVREGHNEQFF
TGTGCCACCAGCAGAGTACGGGAGGGGCACAATGAGCAGTTCTTC
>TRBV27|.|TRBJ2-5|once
CASSFRFRDKETQYF
TGTGCCAGCAGTTTCCGCTTTAGGGACAAAGAGACCCAGTACTTC
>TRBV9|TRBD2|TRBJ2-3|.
CASSVDGRGTDTQYF
TGTGCCAGCAGCGTAGATGGGAGGGGCACAGATACGCAGTATTTT
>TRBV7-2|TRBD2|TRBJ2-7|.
CASTHSGREHSYEQYF
TGTGCCAGCACCCATTCGGGGCGGGAGCACTCCTACGAGCAGTACTTC
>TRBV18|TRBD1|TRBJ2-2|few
CASSPPGQGQSGELFF
TGTGCCAGCTCACCACCTGGACAGGGCCAGTCCGGGGAGCTGTTTTTT
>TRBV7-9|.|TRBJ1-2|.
CASSAAGGGYGYTF
TGTGCCAGCAGCGCCGCAGGCGGGGGCTATGGCTACACCTTC
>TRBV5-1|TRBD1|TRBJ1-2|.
CASSWGQGSGYTF
TGCGCCAGCAGCTGGGGACAGGGCTCGGGCTACACCTTC
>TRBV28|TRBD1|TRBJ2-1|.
CASSLAGTGVSEQFF
TGTGCCAGCAGTCTCGCCGGGACAGGGGTTAGTGAGCAGTTCTTC
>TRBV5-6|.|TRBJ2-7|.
CASSLEERTEHYEQYF
TGTGCCAGCAGCTTGGAAGAAAGGACAGAGCATTACGAGCAGTACTTC
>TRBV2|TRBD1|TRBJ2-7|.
CASHDRASFYEQYF
TGTGCCAGCCACGACAGGGCCTCCTTTTACGAGCAGTACTTC
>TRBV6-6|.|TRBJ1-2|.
CASTPGRGAIYGYTF
TGTGCCAGCACTCCCGGGAGGGGCGCTATCTATGGCTACACCTTC
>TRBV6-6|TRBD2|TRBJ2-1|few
CASSPGLAGLNEQFF
TGTGCCAGCAGTCCAGGACTAGCGGGACTCAATGAGCAGTTCTTC
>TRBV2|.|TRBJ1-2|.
CASNSDRDGYTF
TGTGCCAGCAATTCGGACAGAGATGGCTACACCTTC
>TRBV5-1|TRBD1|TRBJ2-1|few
CASHIKGADEQFF
TGCGCCAGCCATATCAAGGGGGCCGATGAGCAGTTCTTC
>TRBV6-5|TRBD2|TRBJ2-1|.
CASSYRSGRASEQFF
TGTGCCAGCAGTTATAGGAGCGGGAGGGCCAGTGAGCAGTTCTTC
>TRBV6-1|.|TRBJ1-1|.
CASSEQEITEAFF
TGTGCCAGCAGTGAGCAAGAGATCACTGAAGCTTTCTTT
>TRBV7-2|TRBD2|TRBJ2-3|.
CASSLGLAPTDTQYF
TGTGCCAGCAGCCTTGGACTAGCGCCTACAGATACGCAGTATTTT
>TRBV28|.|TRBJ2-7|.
CASTTSDISYEQYF
TGTGCCAGCACCACTAGTGACATTTCCTACGAGCAGTACTTC
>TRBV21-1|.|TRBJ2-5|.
CASSPWDRGQETQYF
TGTGCCAGCAGCCCCTGGGACAGGGGGCAAGAGACCCAGTACTTC
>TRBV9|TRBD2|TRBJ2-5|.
CASSAGTSGQETQYF
TGTGCCAGCAGCGCAGGGACTAGCGGACAAGAGACCCAGTACTTC
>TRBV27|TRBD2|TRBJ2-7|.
CASSLSGLALSYEQYF
TGTGCCAGCAGTTTATCCGGACTAGCCCTCTCCTACGAGCAGTACTTC
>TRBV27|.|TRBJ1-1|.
CASSLSATPNTEAFF
TGTGCCAGCAGTTTATCCGCGACACCGAACACTGAAGCTTTCTTT
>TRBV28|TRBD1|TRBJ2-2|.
CASRPGTGYTGELFF
TGTGCCAGCAGACCAGGGACAGGGTACACCGGGGAGCTGTTTTTT
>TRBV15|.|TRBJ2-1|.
CATSRPAGRGRGTYNEQFF
TGTGCCACCAGCAGACCAGCGGGGCGGGGGCGGGGAACCTACAATGAGCAGTTCTTC
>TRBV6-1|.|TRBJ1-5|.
CASSEAGGAQPQHF
TGTGCCAGCAGTGAAGCAGGGGGTGCTCAGCCCCAGCATTTT
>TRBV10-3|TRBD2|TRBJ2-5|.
CAISVLVAGQETQYF
TGTGCCATCAGTGTATTGGTAGCGGGGCAAGAGACCCAGTACTTC
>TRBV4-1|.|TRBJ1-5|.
CASSQDPNQPQHF
TGCGCCAGCAGCCAAGATCCAAATCAGCCCCAGCATTTT
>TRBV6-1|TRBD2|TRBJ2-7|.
CASSESAGEGYEQYF
TGTGCCAGCAGTGAGTCAGCGGGAGAAGGGTACGAGCAGTACTTC
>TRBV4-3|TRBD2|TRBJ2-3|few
CASSYSAGVSDTQYF
TGCGCCAGCAGCTACTCAGCGGGAGTATCTGATACGCAGTATTTT
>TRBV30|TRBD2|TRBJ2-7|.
CAWSVVGRATEQYF
TGTGCCTGGAGTGTAGTCGGGAGGGCCACCGAGCAGTACTTC
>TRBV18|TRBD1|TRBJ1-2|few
CASSPPGTGTNYGYTF
TGTGCCAGCTCACCCCCGGGGACAGGCACTAACTATGGCTACACCTTC
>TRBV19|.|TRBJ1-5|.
CASSIDRDQPQHF
TGTGCCAGTAGTATAGATCGGGATCAGCCCCAGCATTTT